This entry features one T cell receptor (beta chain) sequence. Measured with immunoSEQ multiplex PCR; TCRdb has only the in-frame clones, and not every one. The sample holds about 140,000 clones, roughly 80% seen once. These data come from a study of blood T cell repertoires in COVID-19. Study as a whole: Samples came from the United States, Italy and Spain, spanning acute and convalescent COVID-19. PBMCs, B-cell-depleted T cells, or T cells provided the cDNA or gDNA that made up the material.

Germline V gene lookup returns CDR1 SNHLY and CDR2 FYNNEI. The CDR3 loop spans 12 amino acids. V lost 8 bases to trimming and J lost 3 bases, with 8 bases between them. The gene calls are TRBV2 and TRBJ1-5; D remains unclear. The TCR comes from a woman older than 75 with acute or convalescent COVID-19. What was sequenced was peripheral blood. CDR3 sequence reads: CASGQNNQPQHF. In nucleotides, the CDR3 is TGTGCCAGCGGGCAGAACAATCAGCCCCAGCATTTT.